The source of this T cell receptor beta chain is a study of cytomegalovirus exposure and HLA in healthy donors. The PCR was carried out with 60 Vbeta primers and 13 Jbeta primers. Sequenced by immunoSEQ multiplex PCR; TCRdb stores in-frame clones only, minus some. The sample includes about 180,000 clones, about four fifths seen only once; the top ten take about 1.9%. Concerning this clone: The DNA is left out, because the CDR3 cannot be placed on it with certainty; the CDR3 is given as TCRdb lists it.

The clonotype was recovered from a woman in her twenties or thirties in good health and CMV-seronegative. Material for sequencing was PBMCs.

CDR3 sequence: CASSQDFGPGAEFNSPLHF. The genes are TRBV4-1 and TRBJ1-6; whether TRBD1, the table's D call, matches the DNA was not checked. The CDR3 totals 19 residues, both ends included. Germline assignment: CDR1 MGHRA and CDR2 YSYEKL.